This paragraph reports one T cell receptor beta chain. The antigen is unknown. This CDR3 region has 15 residues. Germline V gene lookup returns CDR1 GTSNPN and CDR2 SVGIG (reference sequence). The V gene lost 4 bases and the J gene lost 2 bases, with 15 bases spanning the gap. Authors' data handling: Out-of-frame sequences were removed, leaving 2,000,000 or so distinct TCRbeta sequences. Clones were sequenced by immunoSEQ multiplex PCR, and TCRdb holds only the in-frame ones, with some missing. The V and J calls and clone size come from that table; D and trimming were worked out from the DNA. The sample has approximately 88,000 clones; 80% are singletons. Single viable CD3+CD4+CD8-CD45RO+ cells were sorted as the memory CD4+ T cells. Total CD4+ T cells were enriched by CD4 positive selection. The data were obtained in a study of memory CD4+ T cells and cytomegalovirus serostatus. Broader study findings: A US-trained random forest predicted CMV serostatus with median AUC around 0.9. The CMV-associated TCR signature appears largely within the CD4+ memory repertoire.

The sequenced sample was memory CD4+ T cells from blood. The V call is TRBV30, the J call TRBJ2-4; possibly TRBD1 for D (6 bases). This receptor was taken from an adult in good health and CMV-seropositive. The CDR3 nucleotides are TGTGCCTGGACAGGGGCAGATCTAACCAAAAACATTCAGTACTTC. Translation: CAWTGADLTKNIQYF.